The next 5 T cell receptor beta chains were all read from a single sample in a study of blood T cell repertoires in COVID-19. The data were produced by immunoSEQ multiplex PCR, yet TCRdb's version contains in-frame clones alone and is incomplete. The sample includes 70,000 to 75,000 clones, around nine tenths of them seen just once. Sequencing input: peripheral blood. These receptors all stem from a young woman with acute or convalescent COVID-19.

V is TRBV30 and J is TRBJ1-3; D unresolved. CDR1 and CDR2 (germline): GTSNPN, SVGIG (reference sequence). CDR3 size: 12 residues. The V end was cut by 8 bases, the J end by 0 bases, with 8 bases between. The CDR3 bases are TGTGCCCTAGAGAGCTCTGGAAACACCATATATTTT. This translates into CALESSGNTIYF. Full variable domain (outside the CDR3, taken from reference TRBV30 and TRBJ1-3): SQTIHQWPATLVQPVGSPLSLECTVEGTSNPNLYWYRQAAGRGLQLLFYSVGIGQISSEVPQNLSASRPQDRQFILSSKKLLLSDSGFYLCALESSGNTIYFGEGSWLTVV.

This clone appeared once. The rearrangement joins TRBV20-1 to TRBJ1-2; 11 bases line up with TRBD1. V trimming: 3 bases; J trimming: 7 bases; junction bases outside the gene matches: 7. The CDR3 has 14 residues. CDR1 is DFQATT, CDR2 SNEGSKA, per germline (reference sequence). The CDR3 bases are TGCAGTGCTAGTCCGGACAGGGGGCGCGTTGGCTACACCTTC. Translating it yields CSASPDRGRVGYTF.

The V call is TRBV19, the J call TRBJ2-3; 7 nucleotides align to TRBD1. V shed 3 bases and J 0 bases; nucleotides not matched to a gene: 3. The CDR3 sequence is 15 residues long. The germline CDR1 and CDR2 sequences are LNHDA and SQIVND (reference sequence). The CDR3 is CASSIGQVSTDTQYF. CDR3 DNA sequence: TGTGCCAGTAGTATCGGACAGGTTAGCACAGATACGCAGTATTTT. The full variable domain, rest sourced from reference TRBV19 and TRBJ2-3, is DGGITQSPKYLFRKEGQNVTLSCEQNLNHDAMYWYRQDPGQGLRLIYYSQIVNDFQKGDIAEGYSVSREKKESFPLTVTSAQKNPTAFYLCASSIGQVSTDTQYFGPGTRLTVL.

The chain joins TRBV2 to TRBJ1-1; the D gene is possibly TRBD1 (5 bases). CDR3 length: 13 amino acids. Germline CDR1 and CDR2: SNHLY and FYNNEI. The V end was cut by 4 bases, the J end by 8 bases, with 14 bases between. The CDR3 DNA sequence: TGTGCCAGCAGTGGGGGGGACCACTTAGAAGCTTTCTTT. The encoded protein is CASSGGDHLEAFF. The variable domain in full, with the rest retrieved from reference TRBV2 and TRBJ1-1, is EPEVTQTPSHQVTQMGQEVILRCVPISNHLYFYWYRQILGQKVEFLVSFYNNEISEKSEIFDDQFSVERPDGSNFTLKIRSTKLEDSAMYFCASSGGDHLEAFFGQGTRLTVV.

This clone was detected only a few times. The chain links TRBV19 to TRBJ1-5; TRBD1 aligns across 8 bases. The CDR3 contains 14 residues. The ends lost 6 bases at V and 2 bases at J; junction bases unmatched: 3. In germline, CDR1 is LNHDA, CDR2 SQIVND (reference sequence). The CDR3 reads CASRETGGNQPQHF. Written as DNA, the CDR3 is TGTGCCAGTAGGGAGACAGGGGGCAATCAGCCCCAGCATTTT. Variable domain in full (rest from reference TRBV19 and TRBJ1-5): DGGITQSPKYLFRKEGQNVTLSCEQNLNHDAMYWYRQDPGQGLRLIYYSQIVNDFQKGDIAEGYSVSREKKESFPLTVTSAQKNPTAFYLCASRETGGNQPQHFGDGTRLSIL.